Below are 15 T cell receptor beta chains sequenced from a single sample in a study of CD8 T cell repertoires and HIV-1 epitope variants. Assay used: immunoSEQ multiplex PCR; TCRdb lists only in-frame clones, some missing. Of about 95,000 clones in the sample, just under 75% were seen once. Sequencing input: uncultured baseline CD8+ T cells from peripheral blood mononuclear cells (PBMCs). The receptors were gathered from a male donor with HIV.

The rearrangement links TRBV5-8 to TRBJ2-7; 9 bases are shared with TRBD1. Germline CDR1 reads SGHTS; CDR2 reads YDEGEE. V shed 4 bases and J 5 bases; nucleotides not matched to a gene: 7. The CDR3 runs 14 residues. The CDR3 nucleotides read TGTGCCAGCAGCCAGGGACAGGGCATGAACGAGCAGTACTTC. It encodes CASSQGQGMNEQYF.

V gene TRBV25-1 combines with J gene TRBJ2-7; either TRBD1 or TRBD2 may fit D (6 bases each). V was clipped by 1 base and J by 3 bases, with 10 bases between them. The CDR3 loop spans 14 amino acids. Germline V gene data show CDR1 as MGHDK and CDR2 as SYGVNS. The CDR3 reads CASSESGGLYEQYF. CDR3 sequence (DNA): TGTGCCAGCAGTGAATCCGGGGGCCTCTACGAGCAGTACTTC.

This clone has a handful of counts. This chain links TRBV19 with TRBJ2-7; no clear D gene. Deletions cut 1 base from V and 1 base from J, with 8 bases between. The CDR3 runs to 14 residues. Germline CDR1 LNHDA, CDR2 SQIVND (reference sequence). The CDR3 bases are TGTGCCAGTAGTATAGGGCCAAGGTCCTACGAGCAGTACTTC. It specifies CASSIGPRSYEQYF.

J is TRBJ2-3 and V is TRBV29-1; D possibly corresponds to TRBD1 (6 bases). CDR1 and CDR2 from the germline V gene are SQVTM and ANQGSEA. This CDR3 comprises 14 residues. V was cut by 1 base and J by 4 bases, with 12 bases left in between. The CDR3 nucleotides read TGCAGCGTTGAAGGCTCAGGGGCCCCAGATACGCAGTATTTT. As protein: CSVEGSGAPDTQYF.

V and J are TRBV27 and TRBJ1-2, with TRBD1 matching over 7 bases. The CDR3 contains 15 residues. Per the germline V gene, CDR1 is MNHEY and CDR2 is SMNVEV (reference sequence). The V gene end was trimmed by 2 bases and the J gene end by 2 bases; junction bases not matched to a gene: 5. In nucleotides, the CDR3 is TGTGCCAGCAGTTTAAGAGGGGGCGGCAACTATGGCTACACCTTC. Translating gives CASSLRGGGNYGYTF.

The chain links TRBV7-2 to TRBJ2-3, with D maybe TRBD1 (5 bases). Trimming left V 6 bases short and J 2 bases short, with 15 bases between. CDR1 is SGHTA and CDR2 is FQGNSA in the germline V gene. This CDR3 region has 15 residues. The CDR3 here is CASRLRRGPTDTQYF. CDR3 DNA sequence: TGTGCCAGCAGGCTTAGAAGGGGCCCCACAGATACGCAGTATTTT. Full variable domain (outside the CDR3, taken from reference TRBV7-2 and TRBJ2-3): GAGVSQSPSNKVTEKGKDVELRCDPISGHTALYWYRQSLGQGLEFLIYFQGNSAPDKSGLPSDRFSAERTGGSVSTLTIQRTQQEDSAVYLCASRLRRGPTDTQYFGPGTRLTVL.

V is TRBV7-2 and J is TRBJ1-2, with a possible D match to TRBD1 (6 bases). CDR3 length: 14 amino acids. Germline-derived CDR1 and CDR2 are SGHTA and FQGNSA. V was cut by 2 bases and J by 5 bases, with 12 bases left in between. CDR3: CASSLLGRGYGYTF. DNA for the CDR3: TGTGCCAGCAGCTTACTCGGCAGGGGTTATGGCTACACCTTC.

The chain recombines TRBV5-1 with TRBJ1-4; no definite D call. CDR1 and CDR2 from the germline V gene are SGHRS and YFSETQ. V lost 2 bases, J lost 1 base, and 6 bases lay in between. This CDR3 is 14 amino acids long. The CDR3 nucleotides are TGCGCCAGCAGCTTTGACATAACTAATGAAAAACTGTTTTTT. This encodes CASSFDITNEKLFF.

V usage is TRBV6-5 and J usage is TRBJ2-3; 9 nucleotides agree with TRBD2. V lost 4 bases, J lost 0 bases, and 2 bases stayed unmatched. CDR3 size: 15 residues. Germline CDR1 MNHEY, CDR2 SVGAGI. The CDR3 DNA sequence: TGTGCCAGCAGTTCGACTAGCGGAAGCACAGATACGCAGTATTTT. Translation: CASSSTSGSTDTQYF.

CDR3 DNA: TGTGCCAGCAGCTTCACGGGGGGCGATGGCTACACCTTC. Its translation: CASSFTGGDGYTF. V and J are TRBV5-4 and TRBJ1-2; a possible D gene is TRBD1 (6 bases). Trimming took 2 bases from V and 6 from J, leaving 11 bases between them. The CDR3 extends over 13 amino acids. Germline V gene data show CDR1 as SGHNT and CDR2 as YYREEE (reference sequence).

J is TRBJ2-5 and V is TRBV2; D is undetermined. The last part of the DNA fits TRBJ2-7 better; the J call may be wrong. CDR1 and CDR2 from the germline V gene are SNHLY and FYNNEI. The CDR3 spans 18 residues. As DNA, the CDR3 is TGTGCCAGCAGTGAAGCGAGTAACTTACATGACTGGGCCTACGAGCAGTACTTC. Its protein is CASSEASNLHDWAYEQYF.

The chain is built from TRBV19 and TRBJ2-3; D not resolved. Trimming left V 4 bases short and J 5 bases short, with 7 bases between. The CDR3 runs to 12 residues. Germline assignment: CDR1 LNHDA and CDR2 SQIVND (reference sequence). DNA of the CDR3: TGTGCCAGTAGTACCCTAGGAGATACGCAGTATTTT. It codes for CASSTLGDTQYF.

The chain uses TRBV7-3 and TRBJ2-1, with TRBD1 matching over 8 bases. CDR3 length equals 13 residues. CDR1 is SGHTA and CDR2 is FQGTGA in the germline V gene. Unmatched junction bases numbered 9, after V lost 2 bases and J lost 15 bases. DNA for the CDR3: TGTGCCAGCAGCTTATCTTCCCAGGGGGCCCCGTTCTTC. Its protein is CASSLSSQGAPFF.

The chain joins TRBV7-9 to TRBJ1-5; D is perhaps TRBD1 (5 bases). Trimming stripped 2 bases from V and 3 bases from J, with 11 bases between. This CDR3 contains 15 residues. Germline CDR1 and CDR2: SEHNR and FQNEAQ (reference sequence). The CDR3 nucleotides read TGTGCCAGCAGCTTATCGGGAGGGGCCAATCAGCCCCAGCATTTT. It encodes CASSLSGGANQPQHF.

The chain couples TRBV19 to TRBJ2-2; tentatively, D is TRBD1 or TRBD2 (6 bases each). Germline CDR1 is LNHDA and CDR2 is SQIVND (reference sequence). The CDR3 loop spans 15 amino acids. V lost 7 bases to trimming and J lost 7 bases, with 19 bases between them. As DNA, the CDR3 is TGTGCCAGTACGACTAGGGGGGTGGATAGCGGGGAGCTGTTTTTT. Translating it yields CASTTRGVDSGELFF.